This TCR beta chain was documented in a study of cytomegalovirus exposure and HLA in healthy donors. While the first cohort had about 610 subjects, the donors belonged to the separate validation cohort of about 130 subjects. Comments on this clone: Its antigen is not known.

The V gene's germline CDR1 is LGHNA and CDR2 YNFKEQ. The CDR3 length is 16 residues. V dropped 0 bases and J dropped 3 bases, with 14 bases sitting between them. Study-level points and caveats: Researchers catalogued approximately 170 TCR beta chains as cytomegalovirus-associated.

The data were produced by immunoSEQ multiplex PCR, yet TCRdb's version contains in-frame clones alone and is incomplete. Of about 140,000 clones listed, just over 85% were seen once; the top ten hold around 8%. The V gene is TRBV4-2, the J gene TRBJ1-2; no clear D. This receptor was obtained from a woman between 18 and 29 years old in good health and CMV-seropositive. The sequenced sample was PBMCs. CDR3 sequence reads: CASSQDSGKVDYGYTF. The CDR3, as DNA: TGTGCCAGCAGCCAAGATTCGGGGAAGGTTGACTATGGCTACACCTTC.